Described below is a single TCR beta chain sequence and its context. Original handling: ImmunoSEQ junction-only sequences lacked quality scores, so their filtering differed. Sequencing was performed with immunoSEQ multiplex PCR; in TCRdb, only in-frame clones are kept and a portion is missing. The D gene and trimming were derived from the DNA, and the V and J assignments and clone size from that table. The data contain some 2.3 million clones, more than 85% of them singletons. These data are taken from a study of shared clonotypes between healthy human individuals. Study background: Per-donor plates numbered three CD4 naive, three CD4 memory, two CD8 naive and one CD8 memory.

The V and J ends lost 0 bases and 0 bases, in that order; junction bases with no gene match: 3. The germline V gene encodes CDR1 SGHRS and CDR2 YFSETQ. There are 16 residues in the CDR3. This clonotype was sampled from a man between 18 and 29 years old in good health. Some clones in this sample may be carry-over from other donors' samples. V is TRBV5-1 and J is TRBJ2-7; the match to TRBD2 covers 10 bases. The sequenced sample was naive CD4+ T cells from PBMCs. The subset is: CD45RA+ positively selected. CDR3 residues: CASSLDLAGGSYEQYF. CDR3 DNA sequence: TGCGCCAGCAGCTTGGATTTAGCGGGAGGCTCCTACGAGCAGTACTTC.